Below, 17 T cell receptor beta chains from the same sample are listed, as sequenced in a study of OX40 agonist ivuxolimab in advanced cancers. Produced via immunoSEQ multiplex PCR; TCRdb's table is partial and in-frame only. The repertoire includes fewer than 20,000 clones, 81% of them detected once, and 41% sits in the top ten. The source material was CD4+ or CD8+ T cells sorted from blood, sampled in a trial of the OX40 agonist ivuxolimab. Source of these receptors: an adult with an advanced solid tumor such as melanoma, head and neck, liver or kidney cancer.

The DNA of the CDR3 is TGCGCCAGCAGCCAAGATCCAGGGATGAACACTGAAGCTTTCTTT. Translated: CASSQDPGMNTEAFF. The chain combines TRBV4-1 with TRBJ1-1; tentative D call: TRBD1 (5 bases). With 0 bases removed from V and 0 bases from J, the gap between germline ends came to 8 bases. The CDR3 sequence is 15 residues long. Germline CDR1 and CDR2: MGHRA and YSYEKL.

To note about this clone: This same CDR3 is encoded by further DNA sequences in the sample. J is TRBJ2-2 and V is TRBV7-3; 12 nucleotides agree with TRBD2. The CDR3 is 16 amino acids. Germline V gene data show CDR1 as SGHTA and CDR2 as FQGTGA. The V and J ends lost 5 bases and 6 bases, in that order; junction bases with no gene match: 7. CDR3 sequence (DNA): TGTGCCAGCAGCCCCCAGCCTAGCGGGGGGGCCGGGGAGCTGTTTTTT. It specifies CASSPQPSGGAGELFF.

The chain recombines TRBV4-2 with TRBJ2-7, with D perhaps TRBD1 (6 bases). This CDR3 comprises 12 residues. Germline CDR1 LGHNA, CDR2 YNFKEQ. V was shortened by 0 bases and J by 6 bases, with 6 bases between the two germline ends. CDR3 in amino acids: CASSQEGGEQYF. The CDR3 DNA reads TGTGCCAGCAGCCAAGAAGGGGGCGAGCAGTACTTC.

The chain has TRBV19 and TRBJ2-1, with 8 bases lining up with TRBD1. This CDR3 region has 14 residues. Trimming cost V 3 bases and J 9 bases; bases outside gene matches: 7. CDR1 is LNHDA and CDR2 is SQIVND in the germline V gene (reference sequence). The CDR3 sequence is CASSIRDRMLEQFF. DNA of the CDR3: TGTGCCAGTAGTATCCGGGACAGGATGCTTGAGCAGTTCTTC.

The chain joins TRBV7-1 to TRBJ1-2, with TRBD1 identical over 9 bases. TRBV7-1 is given ORF status, its function remaining uncertain. Trimming at V came to 5 bases and at J to 3 bases, leaving 10 bases not matched to a gene. The CDR3 contains 16 residues. For the CDR3, the DNA is TGTGCCAGCAGCGACGTTACCGGGACAGGGTACTATGGCTACACCTTC. Amino acid sequence: CASSDVTGTGYYGYTF.

The chain is built from TRBV2 and TRBJ1-5, with a tentative D call TRBD1 (6 bases). The length of the CDR3 is 14 residues. Germline CDR1 SNHLY, CDR2 FYNNEI. The germline V and J ends were trimmed by 7 bases and 1 base, with 11 bases remaining between them. Written as DNA, the CDR3 is TGTGCCAGCAAACAGGGTGGCAGCAATCAGCCCCAGCATTTT. As protein: CASKQGGSNQPQHF.

The V call is TRBV11-2, the J call TRBJ1-5; a weak D match, TRBD1 (5 bases). V was clipped by 1 base and J by 6 bases, with 13 bases between them. The germline V gene encodes CDR1 SGHAT and CDR2 FQNNGV. CDR3 length equals 15 residues. CDR3 in DNA: TGTGCCAGCAGCTTAGGCCGTGGGGGGGGTCAGCCCCAGCATTTT. It yields the protein CASSLGRGGGQPQHF.

The chain couples TRBV30 to TRBJ2-1; a possible D gene is TRBD1 (6 bases). Germline V CDR1 and CDR2: GTSNPN, SVGIG (reference sequence). Trimming took 1 base from V and 9 from J, leaving 10 bases between them. CDR3 size: 12 residues. The CDR3 bases are TGTGCCTGGAGTGGACACAGGGTTGAGCAGTTCTTC. It codes for CAWSGHRVEQFF. Looking up the rest from reference TRBV30 and TRBJ2-1 gives the full variable domain: SQTIHQWPATLVQPVGSPLSLECTVEGTSNPNLYWYRQAAGRGLQLLFYSVGIGQISSEVPQNLSASRPQDRQFILSSKKLLLSDSGFYLCAWSGHRVEQFFGPGTRLTVL.

V gene TRBV28 combines with J gene TRBJ1-5; 7 nucleotides align to TRBD1. CDR3 length equals 15 residues. Germline values: CDR1 MDHEN, CDR2 SYDVKM. J gave up 0 bases and V 5 bases, and 4 bases lay outside the gene matches. CDR3 sequence: CASSLGQNSNQPQHF. The CDR3 DNA reads TGTGCCAGCAGTCTGGGACAGAATAGCAATCAGCCCCAGCATTTT.

The chain links TRBV27 to TRBJ2-2; maybe TRBD2 (5 bases). Trimming removed 2 bases at V and 6 bases at J, with 13 bases between. The length of the CDR3 is 15 residues. Germline CDR1 and CDR2: MNHEY and SMNVEV (reference sequence). The CDR3 is CASSLGGGDAGELFF. For the CDR3, the DNA is TGTGCCAGCAGTTTAGGAGGAGGAGACGCCGGGGAGCTGTTTTTT.

This sequence joins TRBV27 and TRBJ2-7; D is unclear. V was cut by 3 bases and J by 6 bases, with 12 bases left in between. This CDR3 has 13 amino acids. CDR1 is MNHEY, CDR2 SMNVEV, per germline (reference sequence). For the CDR3, the DNA is TGTGCCAGCAGTTTGAACGGGTATGGCGAGCAGTACTTC. Its protein is CASSLNGYGEQYF.

The chain recombines TRBV6-4 with TRBJ2-3; 11 bases align to TRBD2. V dropped 4 bases and J dropped 1; count of bases not matched to a gene: 7. In germline, CDR1 is MRHNA, CDR2 SNTAGT. This CDR3 has 17 amino acids. As DNA, the CDR3 is TGTGCCAGCAGTGGGGGTACTAGCGGGAGTGGCACAGATACGCAGTATTTT. This sequence encodes CASSGGTSGSGTDTQYF.

The V and J genes are TRBV19 and TRBJ2-7; 7 bases line up with TRBD1. The CDR3 extends over 14 amino acids. V trimming: 5 bases; J trimming: 3 bases; junction bases outside the gene matches: 7. Germline V gene sequence: CDR1 LNHDA, CDR2 SQIVND (reference sequence). The CDR3 DNA sequence: TGTGCCAGTAGTTTTAGGACAGGAGGCTACGAGCAGTACTTC. It translates to CASSFRTGGYEQYF. Complete variable domain (other parts from reference TRBV19 and TRBJ2-7): DGGITQSPKYLFRKEGQNVTLSCEQNLNHDAMYWYRQDPGQGLRLIYYSQIVNDFQKGDIAEGYSVSREKKESFPLTVTSAQKNPTAFYLCASSFRTGGYEQYFGPGTRLTVT.

The chain has TRBV11-3 and TRBJ2-7; TRBD1 agrees at 7 bases. This CDR3 contains 14 residues. V was pared by 1 base and J by 3 bases, with 3 bases of the junction left unmatched. Germline CDR1 and CDR2: SGHNT and YENEEA. As DNA, the CDR3 is TGTGCCAGCAGCTTAGCAGGGGGAGACTACGAGCAGTACTTC. This sequence encodes CASSLAGGDYEQYF.

V gene TRBV27 combines with J gene TRBJ1-5; the D is unclear. This CDR3 has 13 amino acids. Germline V gives CDR1 MNHEY, CDR2 SMNVEV (reference sequence). V was trimmed by 3 bases and J by 2 bases, leaving 5 bases between them. As DNA, the CDR3 is TGTGCCAGCAGTTTTAGCGGCAATCAGCCCCAGCATTTT. The encoded protein is CASSFSGNQPQHF.

This chain joins TRBV7-9 and TRBJ1-3, with D unresolved. V shed 3 bases and J shed 0 bases, with 9 bases lying between them. CDR1 and CDR2 (germline): SEHNR, FQNEAQ (reference sequence). CDR3 size: 15 residues. CDR3 loop: CASSFPGTSGNTIYF. DNA of the CDR3: TGTGCCAGCAGCTTTCCAGGAACCTCTGGAAACACCATATATTTT.

CDR3 region: CASSTRTGRAYGYTF. The CDR3 nucleotides read TGTGCCAGCAGTACTCGGACAGGGCGGGCCTATGGCTACACCTTC. The chain is built from TRBV27 and TRBJ1-2; 8 bases fit TRBD1. V was pared by 5 bases and J by 4 bases, with 9 bases of the junction left unmatched. Germline CDR1 MNHEY, CDR2 SMNVEV (reference sequence). The CDR3 consists of 15 residues.